These T cell receptor beta chains were read from a single sample in a study of T cell repertoires in cytomegalovirus infection. Their specific antigens are unknown. TCRdb used MiXCR to reprocess the reads, holding one entry per CDR3 protein. This table has roughly 700,000 distinct CDR3 sequences, about 30% appearing once. The sample here was cultured PBMCs, taken from culture after CMV antigen stimulation. Receptors originate from a human donor in good health (CMV status not recorded). Some clones in this sample may be carry-over from other donors' samples. Both conserved end residues are part of each CDR3. Each record gives: J gene, D gene, V gene, clone size, CDR3 DNA, CDR3 protein. A D gene is named only where the DNA matches it firmly. Not every row has a clone size; where given, it reads once, few, many or a size class.

J gene: TRBJ2-5
D gene: -
V gene: TRBV6-1
clone size: -
CDR3 DNA: TGTGCCAGCAGTGAAGGGGTTGGGGTGACCCAGTACTTC
CDR3 protein: CASSEGVGVTQYF

J gene: TRBJ2-1
D gene: TRBD2
V gene: TRBV19
clone size: -
CDR3 DNA: TGTGCCACCTCACTAGCGGGAGGCAACAATGAGCAGTTCTTC
CDR3 protein: CATSLAGGNNEQFF

J gene: TRBJ2-1
D gene: -
V gene: TRBV15
clone size: -
CDR3 DNA: TGTGCCACCAGCAGAGGCCCGGGGGGCCCCTTCCGGTCCTACAATGAGCAGTTCTTC
CDR3 protein: CATSRGPGGPFRSYNEQFF

J gene: TRBJ2-7
D gene: -
V gene: TRBV6-5
clone size: few
CDR3 DNA: TGTGCCAGCAGTCTACGGCGAAGGGAATTATACGAGCAGTACTTC
CDR3 protein: CASSLRRRELYEQYF

J gene: TRBJ2-2
D gene: -
V gene: TRBV5-1
clone size: -
CDR3 DNA: TGCGCCAGCGGCCTTGGGGCCGGGGAGCTGTTTTTT
CDR3 protein: CASGLGAGELFF

J gene: TRBJ1-2
D gene: -
V gene: TRBV28
clone size: -
CDR3 DNA: TGTGCCAGCAGCGCACCGGGGGGGGGGTCTACTCCCAACTATGGCTACACCTTC
CDR3 protein: CASSAPGGGSTPNYGYTF

J gene: TRBJ2-1
D gene: TRBD2
V gene: TRBV7-2
clone size: many
CDR3 DNA: TGTGCCAGCAGCCCCACAATAGCGGGAGGAGCTAATGAGCAGTTCTTC
CDR3 protein: CASSPTIAGGANEQFF

J gene: TRBJ2-3
D gene: TRBD2
V gene: TRBV11-2
clone size: few
CDR3 DNA: TGTGCCAGCAGCCCCACTAGCGGGGGGGCGTGGGATACGCAGTATTTT
CDR3 protein: CASSPTSGGAWDTQYF

J gene: TRBJ2-3
D gene: -
V gene: TRBV5-1
clone size: -
CDR3 DNA: TGCGCCAGCAGCAAAAGCGGGACAGGTGGAGGCGGGAAGGTAGATACGCAGTATTTT
CDR3 protein: CASSKSGTGGGGKVDTQYF

J gene: TRBJ2-7
D gene: TRBD2
V gene: TRBV7-8
clone size: few
CDR3 DNA: TGTGCCAGCAGCCCCAAAGCCCCACTAGCGGTACATAAGAGCTCCTACGAGCAGTACTTC
CDR3 protein: CASSPKAPLAVHKSSYEQYF

J gene: TRBJ2-7
D gene: -
V gene: TRBV20-1
clone size: few
CDR3 DNA: TGCAGTGCTCTCCTCCCGGAGGGGGGCTACGAGCAGTACTTC
CDR3 protein: CSALLPEGGYEQYF

J gene: TRBJ2-3
D gene: -
V gene: TRBV20-1
clone size: -
CDR3 DNA: TGCAGTGCTGGTCCCTCGGGCACAGATACGCAGTATTTT
CDR3 protein: CSAGPSGTDTQYF

J gene: TRBJ2-5
D gene: -
V gene: TRBV7-2
clone size: many
CDR3 DNA: TGTGCCAGCAGCTCGGTGATCGGCGTTGGGGAGACCCAGTACTTC
CDR3 protein: CASSSVIGVGETQYF

J gene: TRBJ2-3
D gene: TRBD1
V gene: TRBV4-2
clone size: few
CDR3 DNA: TGTGCCAGCAGCCCATCCAGGGGGCGCAAGGATACGCAGTATTTT
CDR3 protein: CASSPSRGRKDTQYF

J gene: TRBJ2-5
D gene: TRBD2
V gene: TRBV5-4
clone size: -
CDR3 DNA: TGTGCCAGCAGGGGGACTAACTACCAAGAGACCCAGTACTTC
CDR3 protein: CASRGTNYQETQYF

J gene: TRBJ1-1
D gene: -
V gene: TRBV6-6
clone size: few
CDR3 DNA: TGTGCCAGCAGTTATATGGAGGCGAACACTGAAGCTTTCTTT
CDR3 protein: CASSYMEANTEAFF